This T cell receptor (beta chain) was observed in a study of control samples from healthy donors and cancer patients. The CDR3 is 14 amino acids. Germline V gives CDR1 MDHEN, CDR2 SYDVKM. Trimming pared 5 bases from V and 8 bases from J, leaving 18 bases between. The method was immunoSEQ multiplex PCR; TCRdb's version includes in-frame clones alone and lacks a portion of them. The sample shows about 79,000 clones, 80% to 95% of them seen only once. The chain links TRBV28 to TRBJ1-2, with D unresolved. The clonotype comes from a woman between 35 and 50 years old with lung cancer. Sequencing was done on a sample of PBMCs. CDR3 DNA: TGTGCCAGCAGTCTCCTTAGTCCCGAATGGGGCTACACCTTC. This encodes CASSLLSPEWGYTF.